This passage covers 22 T cell receptor beta chains from one sample sequenced in a study of CXCR3-negative and CXCR3-positive naive CD8 T cells. Findings of the study overall: Naive cells positive for CXCR3 carried more hydrophobic TRB CDR3s than CXCR3-negative ones.

These receptors' targets are unknown. The authors made the TRB cDNA libraries by 5' RACE using UMI labels. TCRdb reprocessed the 5' RACE reads, keeping one entry per CDR3 protein, no DNA. This sample's table has about 150,000 distinct CDR3 sequences. The sequencing input was naive CXCR3+ CD8+ T cells from blood. Subset of the sample: CD45RO-CCR7+CD27+CD95- naive CD8+ T cells expressing CXCR3 (TNR3+). Receptors originate from a human donor in good health. Some clones in this sample may be carry-over from other donors' samples.

The V and J genes are TRBV28 and TRBJ2-5; the D gene TCRdb calls, TRBD1, cannot be checked with no DNA. This CDR3 has 19 amino acids. Germline V gene data show CDR1 as MDHEN and CDR2 as SYDVKM. The CDR3 loop is CASSLSYSTGTGSPETQYF.

The rearrangement joins TRBV19 to TRBJ1-5; TCRdb's D call of TRBD1 is untestable without DNA. Germline CDR1 reads LNHDA; CDR2 reads SQIVND (reference sequence). The CDR3 covers 13 residues. The CDR3 spells CASGGAGNQPQHF.

The rearrangement joins TRBV7-2 to TRBJ2-2; TCRdb indicates TRBD1, and absent DNA this call remains unverified. Germline CDR1 and CDR2: SGHTA and FQGNSA. The CDR3 extends over 18 amino acids. The CDR3 protein is CASSLAPARVSWTGELFF.

The CDR3 here is CASSDPDGPDYEQYF. The rearrangement links TRBV28 to TRBJ2-7; with no DNA, the TCRdb D assignment of TRBD1 cannot be verified. The germline gives CDR1 MDHEN, CDR2 SYDVKM. The CDR3 spans 15 residues.

The chain employs TRBV28 and TRBJ2-7; the D gene TCRdb calls, TRBD1, cannot be checked with no DNA. Germline loops: CDR1 MDHEN, CDR2 SYDVKM. The CDR3 length is 14 residues. CDR3 in amino acids: CASSPLAGPYEQYF.

The chain recombines TRBV20-1 with TRBJ2-5; absent DNA, TCRdb's TRBD2 call cannot be checked. This CDR3 is 13 amino acids long. The germline gives CDR1 DFQATT, CDR2 SNEGSKA (reference sequence). CDR3 sequence reads: CSARSTRGETQYF.

This chain links TRBV20-1 with TRBJ1-1; TCRdb's assignment of TRBD1 cannot be checked, as there is no DNA. The CDR3 is 14 amino acids. CDR1 is DFQATT, CDR2 SNEGSKA, per germline (reference sequence). CDR3 amino acids: CSARGARDPTEAFF.

V and J are TRBV7-6 and TRBJ1-1. CDR1 and CDR2 (germline): SGHVS, FNYEAQ. The CDR3 covers 16 residues. The CDR3 reads CASSFPSPMDNTEAFF.

The chain is built from TRBV29-1 and TRBJ2-1; TCRdb outputs TRBD1, but without DNA this stays unchecked. This CDR3 contains 14 residues. Germline CDR1 SQVTM, CDR2 ANQGSEA. CDR3 residues: CSVEGQGPPDEQFF.

J is TRBJ1-1 and V is TRBV4-3; TCRdb's D gene call, TRBD1, goes unchecked for lack of DNA. Germline CDR1 LGHNA, CDR2 YSLEER. CDR3 length: 15 amino acids. The CDR3 sequence: CASGHAGGRDTEAFF.

V and J are TRBV7-9 and TRBJ2-1; without DNA, the TCRdb call of TRBD1 cannot be checked. Germline values: CDR1 SEHNR, CDR2 FQNEAQ (reference sequence). This CDR3 is 14 amino acids long. The CDR3 protein is CASSSTAGGNEQFF.

The chain is built from TRBV6-5 and TRBJ2-5; absent DNA, TCRdb's TRBD2 call cannot be checked. Germline lookup yields CDR1 MNHEY and CDR2 SVGAGI. The CDR3 extends over 17 amino acids. This CDR3 is CASSYLLAGEIQETQYF.

The chain couples TRBV28 to TRBJ1-5. Germline lookup yields CDR1 MDHEN and CDR2 SYDVKM. This CDR3 has 14 amino acids. The chain's CDR3 is CASSFNYGLQPQHF. The complete variable domain, with remaining parts taken from reference TRBV28 and TRBJ1-5, reads DVKVTQSSRYLVKRTGEKVFLECVQDMDHENMFWYRQDPGLGLRLIYFSYDVKMKEKGDIPEGYSVSREKKERFSLILESASTNQTSMYLCASSFNYGLQPQHFGDGTRLSIL.

The chain carries TRBV7-9 and TRBJ2-3. The CDR3 loop spans 12 amino acids. The V gene's germline CDR1 is SEHNR and CDR2 FQNEAQ (reference sequence). CDR3 loop: CASSVLGDTQYF.

The chain joins TRBV28 to TRBJ2-7. Germline values: CDR1 MDHEN, CDR2 SYDVKM. CDR3 length: 12 amino acids. CDR3 region: CASSRPSGEQYF.

The rearrangement joins TRBV14 to TRBJ1-5. CDR3 length: 13 amino acids. The V gene's germline CDR1 is SGHDN and CDR2 FVKESK. CDR3 residues: CASSQYSNQPQHF.

This chain connects TRBV13 to TRBJ1-1; TCRdb's D gene call, TRBD1, goes unchecked for lack of DNA. The length of the CDR3 is 17 residues. Germline V CDR1 and CDR2: PRHDT, FYEKMQ (reference sequence). CDR3 region: CASSARTGGRVNTEAFF.

The chain recombines TRBV27 with TRBJ2-2; TCRdb's D call, TRBD1, is unchecked because there is no DNA. The CDR3 extends over 13 amino acids. The germline V gene has CDR1 MNHEY and CDR2 SMNVEV (reference sequence). The CDR3 region is CASSSYPAGELFF.

The chain joins TRBV7-9 to TRBJ1-1. The CDR3 is 13 residues long. Per the germline V gene, CDR1 is SEHNR and CDR2 is FQNEAQ (reference sequence). The CDR3 sequence is CASSDVWGTEAFF.

The chain combines TRBV4-2 with TRBJ2-5; checking the TCRdb D call of TRBD1 is not possible without DNA. The CDR3 totals 15 residues. CDR1 is LGHNA and CDR2 is YNFKEQ in the germline V gene. CDR3 in amino acids: CASSPFLAGEETQYF.

The chain couples TRBV28 to TRBJ2-7. The germline V gene encodes CDR1 MDHEN and CDR2 SYDVKM. The CDR3 consists of 14 residues. The CDR3 sequence is CASSFTQTPYEQYF.

The chain uses TRBV5-1 and TRBJ2-7; TCRdb picks TRBD1, but there is no DNA to check that call. This CDR3 comprises 16 residues. CDR1 is SGHRS and CDR2 is YFSETQ in the germline V gene. The CDR3 spells CASSVQIPGQGHEQYF. The full variable domain, rest sourced from reference TRBV5-1 and TRBJ2-7, is KAGVTQTPRYLIKTRGQQVTLSCSPISGHRSVSWYQQTPGQGLQFLFEYFSETQRNKGNFPGRFSGRQFSNSRSEMNVSTLELGDSALYLCASSVQIPGQGHEQYFGPGTRLTVT.